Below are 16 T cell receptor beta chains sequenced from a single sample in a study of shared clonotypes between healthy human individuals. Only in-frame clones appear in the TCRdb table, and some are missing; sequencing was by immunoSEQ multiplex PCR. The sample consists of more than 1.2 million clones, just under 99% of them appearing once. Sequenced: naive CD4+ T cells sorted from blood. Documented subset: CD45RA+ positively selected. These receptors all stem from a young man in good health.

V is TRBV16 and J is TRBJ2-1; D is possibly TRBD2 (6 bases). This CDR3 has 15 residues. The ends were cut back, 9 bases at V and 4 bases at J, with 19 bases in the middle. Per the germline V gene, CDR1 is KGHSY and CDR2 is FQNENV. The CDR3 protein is CASLPAGSPYNEQFF. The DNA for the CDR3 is TGTGCCAGTCTTCCCGCGGGGTCACCTTACAATGAGCAGTTCTTC.

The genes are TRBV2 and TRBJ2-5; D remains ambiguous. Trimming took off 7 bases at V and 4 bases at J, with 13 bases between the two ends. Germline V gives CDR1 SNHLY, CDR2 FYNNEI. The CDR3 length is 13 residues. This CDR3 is CASIIYRGETQYF. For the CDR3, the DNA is TGTGCCAGCATCATTTATCGTGGAGAGACCCAGTACTTC.

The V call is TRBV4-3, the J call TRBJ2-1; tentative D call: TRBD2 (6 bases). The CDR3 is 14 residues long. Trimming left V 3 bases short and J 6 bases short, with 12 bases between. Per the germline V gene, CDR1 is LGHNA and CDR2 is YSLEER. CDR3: CASSQRDFGNEQFF. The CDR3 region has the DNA TGCGCCAGCAGCCAGCGGGACTTCGGCAATGAGCAGTTCTTC.

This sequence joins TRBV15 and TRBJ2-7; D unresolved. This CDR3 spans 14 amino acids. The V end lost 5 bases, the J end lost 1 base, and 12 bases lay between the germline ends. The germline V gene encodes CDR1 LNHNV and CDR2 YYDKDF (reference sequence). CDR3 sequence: CATSLTPSSYEQYF. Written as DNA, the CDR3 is TGTGCCACCAGCCTAACCCCGAGTTCCTACGAGCAGTACTTC.

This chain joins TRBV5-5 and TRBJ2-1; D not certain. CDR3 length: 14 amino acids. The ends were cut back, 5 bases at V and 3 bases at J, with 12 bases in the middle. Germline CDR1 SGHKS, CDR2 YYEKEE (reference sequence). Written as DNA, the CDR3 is TGTGCCAGCAGAGGAAGGGAAGGCTACAATGAGCAGTTCTTC. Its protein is CASRGREGYNEQFF.

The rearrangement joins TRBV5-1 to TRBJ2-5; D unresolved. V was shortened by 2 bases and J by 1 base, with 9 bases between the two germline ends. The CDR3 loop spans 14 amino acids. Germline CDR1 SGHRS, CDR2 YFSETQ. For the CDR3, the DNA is TGCGCCAGCAGCTTTGGGTCAGCCCAAGAGACCCAGTACTTC. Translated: CASSFGSAQETQYF.

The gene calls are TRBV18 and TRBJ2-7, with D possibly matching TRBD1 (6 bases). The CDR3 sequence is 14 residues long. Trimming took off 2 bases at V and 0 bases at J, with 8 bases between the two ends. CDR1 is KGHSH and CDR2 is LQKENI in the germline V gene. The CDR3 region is CASSPGQISYEQYF. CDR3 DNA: TGTGCCAGCTCACCAGGACAGATCTCCTACGAGCAGTACTTC. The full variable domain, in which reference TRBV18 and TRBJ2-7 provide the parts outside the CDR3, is NAGVMQNPRHLVRRRGQEARLRCSPMKGHSHVYWYRQLPEEGLKFMVYLQKENIIDESGMPKERFSAEFPKEGPSILRIQQVVRGDSAAYFCASSPGQISYEQYFGPGTRLTVT.

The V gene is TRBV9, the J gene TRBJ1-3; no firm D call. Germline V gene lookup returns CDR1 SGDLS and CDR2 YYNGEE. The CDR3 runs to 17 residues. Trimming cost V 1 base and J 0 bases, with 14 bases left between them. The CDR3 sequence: CASSVSRGVLSGNTIYF. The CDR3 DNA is TGTGCCAGCAGCGTAAGTCGAGGAGTGCTCTCTGGAAACACCATATATTTT.

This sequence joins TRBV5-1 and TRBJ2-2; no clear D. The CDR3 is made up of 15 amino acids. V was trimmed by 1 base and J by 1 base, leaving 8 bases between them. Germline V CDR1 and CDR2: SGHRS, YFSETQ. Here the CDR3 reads CASSLKDWNTGELFF. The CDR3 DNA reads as TGCGCCAGCAGCTTGAAGGATTGGAACACCGGGGAGCTGTTTTTT.

In DNA, the CDR3 is TGTGCCAGCAGTCCCCCTATTGGACAGGGGATCTACGAGCAGTACTTC. This sequence encodes CASSPPIGQGIYEQYF. V gene TRBV28 combines with J gene TRBJ2-7; 9 positions agree with TRBD1. V was clipped by 5 bases and J by 3 bases; unmatched bases: 11. This CDR3 is built from 16 residues. Germline lookup yields CDR1 MDHEN and CDR2 SYDVKM.

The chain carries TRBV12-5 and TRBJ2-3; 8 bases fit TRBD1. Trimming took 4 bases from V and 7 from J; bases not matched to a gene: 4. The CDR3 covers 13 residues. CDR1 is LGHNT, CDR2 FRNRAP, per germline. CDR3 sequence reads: CASGSQGANTQYF. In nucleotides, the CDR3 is TGTGCTAGTGGTTCCCAGGGGGCGAATACGCAGTATTTT.

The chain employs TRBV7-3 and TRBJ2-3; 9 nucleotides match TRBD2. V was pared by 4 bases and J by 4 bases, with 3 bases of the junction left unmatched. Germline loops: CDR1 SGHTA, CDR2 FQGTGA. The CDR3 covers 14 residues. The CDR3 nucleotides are TGTGCCAGCAGCTCGGGACTAGCTTCAGATACGCAGTATTTT. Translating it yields CASSSGLASDTQYF.

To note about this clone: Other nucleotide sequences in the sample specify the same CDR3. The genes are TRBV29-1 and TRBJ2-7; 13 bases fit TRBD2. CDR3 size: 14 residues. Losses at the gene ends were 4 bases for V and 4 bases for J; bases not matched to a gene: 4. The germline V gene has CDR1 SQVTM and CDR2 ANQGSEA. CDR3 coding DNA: TGCAGCGTTGTTGGACTAGCGGGAGCTTACGAGCAGTACTTC. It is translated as CSVVGLAGAYEQYF.

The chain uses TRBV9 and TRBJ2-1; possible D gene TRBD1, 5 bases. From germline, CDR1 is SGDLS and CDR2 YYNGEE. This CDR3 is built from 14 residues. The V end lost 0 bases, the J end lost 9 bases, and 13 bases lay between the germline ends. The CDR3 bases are TGTGCCAGCAGCGTAGTAGGGGTGGGTACTGAGCAGTTCTTC. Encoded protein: CASSVVGVGTEQFF.

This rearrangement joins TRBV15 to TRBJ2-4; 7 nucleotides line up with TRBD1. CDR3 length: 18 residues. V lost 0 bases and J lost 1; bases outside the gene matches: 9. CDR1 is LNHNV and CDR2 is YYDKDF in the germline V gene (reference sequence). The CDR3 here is CATSRDLRGQVAKNIQYF. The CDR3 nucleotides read TGTGCCACCAGCAGAGATTTGAGGGGGCAGGTGGCCAAAAACATTCAGTACTTC.

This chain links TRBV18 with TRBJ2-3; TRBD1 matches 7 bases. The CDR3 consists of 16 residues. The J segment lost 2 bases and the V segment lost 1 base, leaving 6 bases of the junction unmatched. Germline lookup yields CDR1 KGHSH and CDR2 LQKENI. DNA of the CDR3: TGTGCCAGCTCACCACTGCCCGGGACAGCCACAGATACGCAGTATTTT. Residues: CASSPLPGTATDTQYF.